Listed below are T cell receptor beta chains from one sample, sequenced in a study of graft-versus-host responses after intestinal transplantation. What these receptors recognize is not known. Sequencing used immunoSEQ multiplex PCR; TCRdb keeps in-frame clones, though not all of them. This table has around 88,000 clones, over 80% appearing once. The specimen was unstimulated CD8+ T cells sorted from spleen or lymph node cells, collected before intestinal transplant. These receptors were taken from a human donor who received an intestinal transplant. Both conserved end residues are part of each CDR3. A D gene is named only where the DNA matches it firmly. Rows give clone size only sometimes, using once, few, many, or a class for an expanded clone.

-,TRBJ2-3,TRBV12-5,-,CASQGGFISTDTQYF,TGTGCTAGTCAAGGGGGATTCATTAGCACAGATACGCAGTATTTT
TRBD1,TRBJ2-7,TRBV28,-,CASSIQGLHEQYF,TGTGCCAGCAGTATACAGGGGCTCCACGAGCAGTACTTC
-,TRBJ2-3,TRBV7-9,-,CASSLSVAADTQYF,TGTGCCAGCAGCTTATCGGTAGCGGCAGATACGCAGTATTTT
-,TRBJ2-1,TRBV29-1,-,CSARLPSYNEQFF,TGCAGCGCAAGACTTCCCTCCTACAATGAGCAGTTCTTC
-,TRBJ2-3,TRBV5-1,once,CASSLYRTASTDTQYF,TGCGCCAGCAGCTTGTACAGGACCGCTAGCACAGATACGCAGTATTTT
-,TRBJ1-2,TRBV6-1,few,CASSELKGSNYGYTF,TGTGCCAGCAGTGAATTAAAGGGGTCTAACTATGGCTACACCTTC
-,TRBJ2-7,TRBV4-1,once,CASSQRWGAYEQYF,TGCGCCAGCAGCCAGAGGTGGGGTGCCTACGAGCAGTACTTC
-,TRBJ1-1,TRBV7-8,-,CASSLVGGMNTEAFF,TGTGCCAGCAGCTTAGTTGGGGGCATGAACACTGAAGCTTTCTTT
-,TRBJ2-7,TRBV28,few,CASSPGAPYEQYF,TGTGCCAGCAGTCCGGGGGCTCCCTACGAGCAGTACTTC
TRBD1,TRBJ2-4,TRBV4-2,-,CASSQVWTGVNIQYF,TGTGCCAGCAGCCAAGTTTGGACAGGGGTAAACATTCAGTACTTC
TRBD1,TRBJ2-7,TRBV5-6,-,CASSIPGQGPGDEQYF,TGTGCCAGCAGCATCCCGGGACAGGGACCTGGGGACGAGCAGTACTTC
TRBD2,TRBJ2-7,TRBV27,-,CASSPTSGSVGEQYF,TGTGCCAGCAGTCCGACTAGCGGGAGTGTGGGCGAGCAGTACTTC
-,TRBJ2-5,TRBV6-5,-,CASTTTNGVWETQYF,TGTGCCAGCACTACGACCAACGGGGTCTGGGAGACCCAGTACTTC
TRBD1,TRBJ1-1,TRBV7-2,-,CASSTGQRNTEAFF,TGTGCCAGCAGCACGGGACAGCGGAACACTGAAGCTTTCTTT
TRBD2,TRBJ2-3,TRBV27,-,CASSFGTSASTDTQYF,TGTGCCAGCAGTTTCGGGACTAGCGCCAGCACAGATACGCAGTATTTT
TRBD2,TRBJ2-1,TRBV2,-,CAYRLAGYNEQFF,TGTGCCTACAGACTAGCGGGTTACAATGAGCAGTTCTTC
TRBD1,TRBJ2-7,TRBV6-1,-,CASSAEAGDRYEQYF,TGTGCCAGCAGCGCCGAGGCAGGGGACAGGTACGAGCAGTACTTC
TRBD2,TRBJ2-1,TRBV6-6,-,CASSSTSGRGGQFF,TGTGCCAGCAGCTCGACTAGCGGGAGGGGGGGGCAGTTCTTC
-,TRBJ2-1,TRBV29-1,-,CSVETGVIHNEQFF,TGCAGCGTTGAGACGGGAGTGATCCATAATGAGCAGTTCTTC
-,TRBJ2-7,TRBV19,-,CASSVGPSYEQYF,TGTGCCAGTAGCGTCGGACCCTCCTACGAGCAGTACTTC
-,TRBJ1-2,TRBV6-1,few,CASSEAQGLRPKYTF,TGTGCCAGCAGTGAAGCGCAAGGGTTGAGACCCAAATACACCTTC
-,TRBJ1-5,TRBV29-1,-,CSVESLSFNQPQHF,TGCAGCGTTGAAAGCCTTTCTTTCAATCAGCCCCAGCATTTT
-,TRBJ2-7,TRBV6-5,once,CASSYSAVYEQYF,TGTGCCAGCAGTTACTCTGCGGTTTACGAGCAGTACTTC
-,TRBJ2-7,TRBV7-6,-,CASSPSRNYEQYF,TGTGCCAGCAGCCCTAGCCGAAACTACGAGCAGTACTTC
TRBD1,TRBJ1-2,TRBV29-1,-,CSAVPGQAYGYTF,TGCAGCGCGGTACCGGGACAGGCCTATGGCTACACCTTC
-,TRBJ2-7,TRBV4-1,-,CASSQDPRGYYEQYF,TGCGCCAGCAGCCAAGACCCTCGGGGATACTACGAGCAGTACTTC
TRBD1,TRBJ1-6,TRBV6-1,-,CASSEARDSLFSSYNSPLHF,TGTGCCAGCAGTGAAGCCCGGGACAGTTTATTCAGCTCCTATAATTCACCCCTCCACTTT
-,TRBJ2-7,TRBV6-5,-,CASSQGFGYEQYF,TGTGCCAGCAGTCAGGGGTTCGGCTACGAGCAGTACTTC
-,TRBJ1-3,TRBV2,-,CASTPSGAAVHSGNTIYF,TGTGCCAGCACCCCCTCTGGGGCAGCAGTCCACTCTGGAAACACCATATATTTT
-,TRBJ2-2,TRBV6-4,-,CASSDTVTGELFF,TGTGCCAGCAGTGATACGGTCACCGGGGAGCTGTTTTTT
-,TRBJ1-5,TRBV19,-,CASSISQGNQPQHF,TGTGCCAGTAGTATCTCGCAGGGGAATCAGCCCCAGCATTTT
-,TRBJ1-5,TRBV2,-,CASSDSYSNQPQHF,TGTGCCAGCAGTGACAGTTATAGCAATCAGCCCCAGCATTTT
-,TRBJ2-7,TRBV11-3,-,CASSHRVQDEQYF,TGTGCCAGCTCCCATAGAGTACAGGACGAGCAGTACTTC
-,TRBJ2-3,TRBV9,few,CASSTPVEADTQYF,TGTGCCAGCAGCACCCCAGTCGAGGCAGATACGCAGTATTTT
-,TRBJ1-6,TRBV13,once,CASSLGGTEGVSPLHF,TGTGCCAGCAGCTTAGGAGGGACGGAGGGGGTGTCACCCCTCCACTTT
TRBD2,TRBJ2-1,TRBV9,-,CASSVEPSGSYEQFF,TGTGCCAGCAGCGTAGAACCTAGCGGGAGCTATGAGCAGTTCTTC
-,TRBJ1-1,TRBV5-5,-,CASSLRIQGTEAFF,TGTGCCAGCAGCTTGAGGATACAGGGCACTGAAGCTTTCTTT
TRBD1,TRBJ1-6,TRBV6-5,-,CASGTGGNSPLHF,TGTGCCAGCGGGACAGGGGGGAATTCACCCCTCCACTTT
TRBD1,TRBJ1-2,TRBV29-1,-,CSVRVSRQGESGYTF,TGCAGCGTTCGCGTCTCGAGACAGGGGGAAAGTGGCTACACCTTC
TRBD2,TRBJ2-7,TRBV7-6,-,CASSPRTSGFSYEQYF,TGTGCCAGCAGCCCCCGGACTAGTGGTTTTTCCTACGAGCAGTACTTC
-,TRBJ1-3,TRBV6-5,-,CASSYFPDTGNTIYF,TGTGCCAGCAGTTACTTTCCTGATACTGGAAACACCATATATTTT
-,TRBJ2-7,TRBV6-5,-,CASSEAYEQYF,TGTGCCAGCAGTGAAGCTTACGAGCAGTACTTC
TRBD2,TRBJ2-1,TRBV25-1,-,CASSETGLHNEQFF,TGTGCCAGCAGTGAAACGGGACTACACAATGAGCAGTTCTTC
-,TRBJ2-7,TRBV11-1,once,CASSLYGAGLSYEQYF,TGTGCCAGCAGCTTATACGGGGCGGGCCTCTCCTACGAGCAGTACTTC
TRBD1,TRBJ2-7,TRBV10-1,-,CASSEHQGQDYEQYF,TGCGCCAGCAGTGAGCACCAGGGACAGGACTACGAGCAGTACTTC
-,TRBJ2-7,TRBV19,-,CASRLRGRGNYEQYF,TGTGCCAGTAGGCTCCGGGGGCGCGGCAACTACGAGCAGTACTTC
-,TRBJ2-5,TRBV7-9,-,CASSFRQPQETQYF,TGTGCCAGCAGCTTTCGACAACCGCAAGAGACCCAGTACTTC
-,TRBJ2-1,TRBV18,-,CASSLVTRNYNEQFF,TGTGCCAGCTCACTAGTGACTAGAAACTACAATGAGCAGTTCTTC
TRBD1,TRBJ2-7,TRBV11-2,-,CASSLGADRVAYEQYF,TGTGCCAGCAGCTTAGGAGCCGACAGGGTCGCCTACGAGCAGTACTTC
TRBD2,TRBJ2-1,TRBV9,-,CASSVEGAGRDEQFF,TGTGCCAGCAGCGTAGAAGGAGCGGGACGGGATGAGCAGTTCTTC
-,TRBJ1-4,TRBV27,-,CASRETDRLEKLFF,TGTGCCAGCAGAGAGACCGACAGACTTGAAAAACTGTTTTTT
-,TRBJ2-3,TRBV28,-,CASSFQEYGDTQYF,TGTGCCAGCAGTTTTCAGGAGTACGGGGATACGCAGTATTTT
TRBD1,TRBJ2-4,TRBV7-2,-,CASSFLGQGDIQYF,TGTGCCAGCAGCTTTCTAGGACAGGGAGACATTCAGTACTTC
-,TRBJ2-5,TRBV11-2,-,CASSLEVPGETQYF,TGTGCCAGCAGCTTAGAAGTCCCCGGGGAGACCCAGTACTTC
-,TRBJ1-2,TRBV28,-,CASSLNGYTF,TGTGCCAGCAGCCTCAATGGCTACACCTTC
-,TRBJ2-7,TRBV27,-,CASSLLSSYEQYF,TGTGCCAGCAGTTTACTCTCCTCCTACGAGCAGTACTTC
TRBD2,TRBJ2-1,TRBV28,-,CASSPGTSGHPEQFF,TGTGCCAGCAGTCCCGGGACTAGCGGTCATCCCGAGCAGTTCTTC